This TCR beta chain was retrieved from a study of CXCR3-negative and CXCR3-positive naive CD8 T cells. The CDR3 is made up of 17 amino acids. Germline values: CDR1 SEHNR, CDR2 FQNEAQ (reference sequence). The TRB cDNA libraries were prepared by 5' RACE with UMI labels. With the 5' RACE reads reprocessed, TCRdb shows one record per CDR3 protein and no DNA. The sample yields roughly 6,000 distinct CDR3 sequences, of which the top ten take up approximately 2%. This TCR was recovered from a human donor in good health. Some clones in this sample may be carry-over from other donors' samples. This sequence joins TRBV7-9 and TRBJ1-1; TCRdb gives TRBD1 as the D gene, but with no DNA this cannot be confirmed. The sequenced sample consisted of naive CXCR3- CD8+ T cells from blood. Subset of the sample: CD45RO-CCR7+CD27+CD95- naive CD8+ T cells lacking CXCR3 (TNR3-). The CDR3 sequence is CASSDLSTGLMNTEAFF.